This T cell receptor (beta chain) is from a study of CD8+ T cells in alopecia areata. General study results and limits: Both scalp clonality and the expanded CD8+ clones among the top 100 showed a significant decrease with tofacitinib.

Treatment indicated: oral pan-JAK inhibitor, 5-10 mg twice daily. The authors extracted RNA and reverse transcribed it into cDNA as the sequencing template. Measured with immunoSEQ multiplex PCR; TCRdb has only the in-frame clones, and not every one. This repertoire shows 200,000 to 250,000 clones, 64% found once; its top ten account for around 4.3%. The CDR3 totals 13 residues. Germline CDR1 reads GTSNPN; CDR2 reads SVGIG (reference sequence). V was pared by 1 base and J by 4 bases, with 3 bases of the junction left unmatched. Concerning this clone: Its antigen is still unknown.

Here the sequenced sample was CD4+ T cells sorted from blood, taken at week 4, from a patient treated with tofacitinib. This receptor was obtained from a human donor with alopecia areata. The rearrangement links TRBV30 to TRBJ1-2, with TRBD1 matching over 7 bases. The CDR3 loop reads CAWSGAGGYGYTF. The CDR3 DNA sequence: TGTGCCTGGAGTGGGGCAGGGGGCTATGGCTACACCTTC.